This T cell receptor (beta chain) was captured by sequencing in a study of cytomegalovirus exposure and HLA in healthy donors. Study outcomes and limitations: With further analysis later on, most CMV-associated TCR beta chains appeared HLA-restricted. Links to common viral pathogens appeared, in a later analysis, for several of the most significant clusters.

Regarding this clone: Its target is unknown.

The PCR ran on 60 Vbeta and 13 Jbeta primers. Measured with immunoSEQ multiplex PCR; TCRdb has only the in-frame clones, and not every one. The listing records about 130,000 clones. The TCR was taken from a man between 18 and 29 years old in good health and CMV-seronegative. Sequencing was done on a sample of PBMCs.

CDR3 nucleotide sequence: TGTGCCAGTAGTATGATGCAGGCACGACAAGAGACCCAGTACTTC. This translates into CASSMMQARQETQYF. The rearrangement joins TRBV19 to TRBJ2-5; D is undetermined. CDR1 LNHDA and CDR2 SQIVND come from the germline V gene (reference sequence). Trimming removed 3 bases at V and 2 bases at J, with 13 bases between. The length of the CDR3 is 15 residues.